The 24 T cell receptor beta chains given below trace back to one sample, sequenced in a study of T cells in Graves' hyperthyroidism and ophthalmopathy. There were TCR beta CDR3 regions amplified from RNA transcripts. The TCR CDR3 was amplified in a first-round RT-PCR using the HTBI primer set. TCRdb redid the calling of the multiplex PCR reads with MiXCR, one entry per CDR3 protein. There are about 540,000 distinct CDR3 sequences in the sample; 46% occur only once, and 6.5% to 9% lies in the top ten. The sample consisted of peripheral blood or thyroid tissue (not recorded which). These TCRs come from a woman younger than 35 with Graves' hyperthyroidism.

The rearrangement links TRBV7-2 to TRBJ2-5; 7 nucleotides line up with TRBD2. The ends lost 3 bases at V and 3 bases at J; junction bases unmatched: 10. The V gene's germline CDR1 is SGHTA and CDR2 FQGNSA. This CDR3 region has 16 residues. CDR3 DNA sequence: TGTGCCAGCAGCTTGGGAGGGCGGGACGAAGAAGAGACCCAGTACTTC. It yields the protein CASSLGGRDEEETQYF.

This clonotype was recorded a few times. The chain has TRBV5-1 and TRBJ1-1, with TRBD1 identical over 7 bases. The CDR3 runs to 14 residues. The germline V gene encodes CDR1 SGHRS and CDR2 YFSETQ. Germline trimming cut 2 bases from V and 3 bases from J; bases unmatched to any gene: 4. The CDR3 region has the DNA TGCGCCAGCAGCTTCACAGGGGCCGACACTGAAGCTTTCTTT. This codes for CASSFTGADTEAFF.

This clonotype was counted many times. The chain employs TRBV25-1 and TRBJ2-2; the D gene is possibly TRBD2 (5 bases). There are 13 residues in the CDR3. V was pared by 4 bases and J by 6 bases, with 9 bases between. Germline V CDR1 and CDR2: MGHDK, SYGVNS. Written as DNA, the CDR3 is TGTGCCAGCAGTGCCCTGGGAGCCGGGGAGCTGTTTTTT. The encoded protein is CASSALGAGELFF.

This chain links TRBV29-1 with TRBJ1-1, with TRBD1 matching over 10 bases. This CDR3 is built from 13 residues. Germline CDR1 reads SQVTM; CDR2 reads ANQGSEA. The CDR3 protein is CRQRTGGNTEAFF. Here the CDR3 DNA reads TGCAGACAAAGGACAGGGGGGAACACTGAAGCTTTCTTT.

The chain uses TRBV7-2 and TRBJ2-7, with D possibly being TRBD2 (5 bases). Trimming took 2 bases from V and 2 from J, leaving 10 bases between them. The CDR3 is made up of 14 amino acids. Germline CDR1 is SGHTA and CDR2 is FQGNSA. The CDR3 protein is CASSLTAGTYEQYF. In DNA, the CDR3 is TGTGCCAGCAGCTTAACGGCGGGCACCTACGAGCAGTACTTC.

This clonotype came up many times. The rearrangement joins TRBV7-9 to TRBJ1-1; unclear D gene. The germline V gene has CDR1 SEHNR and CDR2 FQNEAQ (reference sequence). The V end was cut by 3 bases, the J end by 7 bases, with 6 bases between. The CDR3 is 11 amino acids. The chain's CDR3 is CASSFSGEAFF. As DNA, the CDR3 is TGTGCCAGCAGCTTTTCTGGTGAAGCTTTCTTT.

In its sample, this clonotype was seen once. This chain links TRBV5-1 with TRBJ2-7; TRBD1 or TRBD2 may be the D gene (5 bases each). Per the germline V gene, CDR1 is SGHRS and CDR2 is YFSETQ. The CDR3 has 14 amino acids. V was pared by 3 bases and J by 2 bases, with 12 bases between. CDR3 coding DNA: TGCGCCAGCAGCTCCCCGGGACCCACCTACGAGCAGTACTTC. It codes for CASSSPGPTYEQYF.

The chain recombines TRBV7-6 with TRBJ2-5, with 10 bases identical to TRBD1. The length of the CDR3 is 15 residues. V shed 4 bases, J shed 5 bases, and the junction held 7 bases outside the gene matches. Germline CDR1 and CDR2: SGHVS and FNYEAQ. DNA of the CDR3: TGTGCCAGCAGCTCCCCCGACAGGGGGCTTGAGACCCAGTACTTC. Amino acid sequence: CASSSPDRGLETQYF. Using reference TRBV7-6 and TRBJ2-5 for the parts outside the CDR3, the full variable domain is GAGVSQSPRYKVTKRGQDVALRCDPISGHVSLYWYRQALGQGPEFLTYFNYEAQQDKSGLPNDRFSAERPEGSISTLTIQRTEQRDSAMYRCASSSPDRGLETQYFGPGTRLLVL.

The gene calls are TRBV30 and TRBJ1-1, with D unclear. Germline CDR1 GTSNPN, CDR2 SVGIG (reference sequence). The CDR3 extends over 11 amino acids. Trimming left V 0 bases short and J 1 base short, with 0 bases between. The CDR3 nucleotides read TGTGCCTGGAGTGTGAACACTGAAGCTTTCTTT. Its translation is CAWSVNTEAFF.

Ten or more counts support this clonotype. CDR3 sequence: CASSEAGRGTYGYTF. The CDR3 region has the DNA TGTGCCAGCAGTGAAGCAGGGCGAGGAACCTATGGCTACACCTTC. The chain employs TRBV25-1 and TRBJ1-2, with TRBD1 as a possible D gene (5 bases). With 2 bases removed from V and 4 bases from J, the gap between germline ends came to 14 bases. This CDR3 region has 15 residues. Germline assignment: CDR1 MGHDK and CDR2 SYGVNS.

The chain has TRBV11-1 and TRBJ2-5, with 8 bases aligning to TRBD1. This CDR3 region has 13 residues. CDR1 is SGHAT, CDR2 FQDESV, per germline (reference sequence). The CDR3 region is CAPFRGRGETQYF. The DNA for the CDR3 is TGTGCTCCTTTCAGGGGGCGCGGAGAGACCCAGTACTTC.

With respect to this clonotype: Germline and junction disagree at one end, which may indicate a read error. V is TRBV7-2 and J is TRBJ2-5, with D perhaps matching TRBD1 (5 bases). The CDR3 is 14 amino acids. Germline V gene data show CDR1 as SGHTA and CDR2 as FQGNSA. In DNA form, the CDR3 reads TGTGCCGGCAGCTTAATAGGGGTGCGAGAGACCCAGTACTTC. Translating it yields CAGSLIGVRETQYF.

V is TRBV25-1 and J is TRBJ1-4; perhaps TRBD1 as D (6 bases). The CDR3 contains 15 residues. From germline, CDR1 is MGHDK and CDR2 SYGVNS. V was clipped by 5 bases and J by 4 bases, with 14 bases between them. The CDR3 sequence is CASSYGGAFNEKLFF. The CDR3 DNA is TGTGCCAGCAGTTACGGGGGGGCGTTTAATGAAAAACTGTTTTTT.

This clonotype was seen more than once but under ten times. An end of the junction differs from the germline gene, which may be a read error. V and J are TRBV10-3 and TRBJ1-2; D gene uncertain. Germline CDR1 reads ENHRY; CDR2 reads SYGVKD. This CDR3 contains 14 residues. The CDR3 DNA follows: TGTGCCAGCAGTGAGAACACCCCGTGGAAGGGCTACACCTTC. Translating it yields CASSENTPWKGYTF.

The J gene is TRBJ2-7, the V gene TRBV2; D perhaps matches TRBD2 (5 bases). This CDR3 is 13 amino acids long. Germline CDR1 and CDR2: SNHLY and FYNNEI. V shed 8 bases and J shed 2 bases, with 13 bases lying between them. The CDR3 coding sequence is TGTGCCAGCCACGGACTTCACCCCTACGAGCAGTACTTC. Protein: CASHGLHPYEQYF. The variable domain in full, completed from reference TRBV2 and TRBJ2-7, reads EPEVTQTPSHQVTQMGQEVILRCVPISNHLYFYWYRQILGQKVEFLVSFYNNEISEKSEIFDDQFSVERPDGSNFTLKIRSTKLEDSAMYFCASHGLHPYEQYFGPGTRLTVT.

The chain recombines TRBV19 with TRBJ2-5; D is possibly TRBD2 (5 bases). V was clipped by 7 bases and J by 4 bases, with 13 bases between them. Germline loops: CDR1 LNHDA, CDR2 SQIVND (reference sequence). The CDR3 totals 13 residues. CDR3 loop: CASNVGVGETQYF. The CDR3, as DNA: TGTGCCAGTAATGTCGGGGTGGGAGAGACCCAGTACTTC.

This clonotype was seen a single time. This chain connects TRBV7-6 to TRBJ2-7, with a possible D match to TRBD1 (6 bases). The CDR3 sequence is 15 residues long. Trimming pared 1 base from V and 3 bases from J, leaving 13 bases between. Germline loops: CDR1 SGHVS, CDR2 FNYEAQ. The CDR3 coding sequence is TGTGCCAGCAGCTTAGACGAGGACAGATTCTACGAGCAGTACTTC. Residues: CASSLDEDRFYEQYF. The entire variable domain, with the rest obtained from reference TRBV7-6 and TRBJ2-7, is as follows: GAGVSQSPRYKVTKRGQDVALRCDPISGHVSLYWYRQALGQGPEFLTYFNYEAQQDKSGLPNDRFSAERPEGSISTLTIQRTEQRDSAMYRCASSLDEDRFYEQYFGPGTRLTVT.

The chain employs TRBV15 and TRBJ2-5; D gene ambiguous. From germline, CDR1 is LNHNV and CDR2 YYDKDF (reference sequence). V lost 0 bases to trimming and J lost 7 bases, with 9 bases between them. CDR3 size: 13 residues. CDR3 region: CATSRDRPPTQYF. DNA for the CDR3: TGTGCCACCAGCAGAGATCGGCCACCGACCCAGTACTTC.

Ten or more counts support this clonotype. The CDR3 DNA reads TGTGCCAGCAGCTCGTACACTGAAGCTTTCTTT. It specifies CASSSYTEAFF. V gene TRBV7-2 combines with J gene TRBJ1-1; D is unresolved. CDR1 and CDR2 (germline): SGHTA, FQGNSA. V was cut by 4 bases and J by 3 bases, with 3 bases left in between. This CDR3 is 11 amino acids long. The full variable domain, its missing parts supplied by reference TRBV7-2 and TRBJ1-1, is GAGVSQSPSNKVTEKGKDVELRCDPISGHTALYWYRQSLGQGLEFLIYFQGNSAPDKSGLPSDRFSAERTGGSVSTLTIQRTQQEDSAVYLCASSSYTEAFFGQGTRLTVV.

The V and J genes are TRBV7-2 and TRBJ1-4; D ambiguous. Germline loops: CDR1 SGHTA, CDR2 FQGNSA. The CDR3 has 15 amino acids. The V and J ends lost 4 bases and 7 bases respectively, with 16 bases between them. The DNA for the CDR3 is TGTGCCAGCAGCTCGATGGGCCCACCGGGTGAAAAACTGTTTTTT. It is translated as CASSSMGPPGEKLFF.

CDR3 protein: CASSSGLAGLGNTIYF. As DNA, the CDR3 is TGTGCCAGCAGTTCGGGACTAGCGGGGCTCGGAAACACCATATATTTT. The chain has TRBV6-5 and TRBJ1-3; tentatively, D is TRBD1 (5 bases). V was pared by 4 bases and J by 4 bases, with 17 bases between. The CDR3 consists of 16 residues. CDR1 and CDR2 (germline): MNHEY, SVGAGI.

On this clonotype itself: At one end the junction does not follow the germline gene, possibly because of a read error. V gene TRBV7-9 combines with J gene TRBJ1-2; possible D gene TRBD1, 6 bases. In germline, CDR1 is SEHNR, CDR2 FQNEAQ (reference sequence). CDR3 length: 14 amino acids. In nucleotides, the CDR3 is TGCGCCAGCACCGCAAGCTCAGGGGAGAACGGCTACACCTTC. Protein sequence: CASTASSGENGYTF.

The sample holds a few counts of this clonotype. This chain connects TRBV20-1 to TRBJ2-5; possibly TRBD2 for D (6 bases). CDR3 length: 15 amino acids. V dropped 6 bases and J dropped 0 bases, with 17 bases sitting between them. Germline V lookup: CDR1 DFQATT, CDR2 SNEGSKA (reference sequence). CDR3 bases: TGCAGTGCCGAGGGTGGCGGGATGTACCAAGAGACCCAGTACTTC. Protein product: CSAEGGGMYQETQYF.

The genes are TRBV6-6 and TRBJ1-1; D call uncertain. Germline V CDR1 and CDR2: MNHNY, SVGAGI (reference sequence). The CDR3 extends over 12 amino acids. V dropped 7 bases and J dropped 6 bases, with 12 bases sitting between them. This CDR3 is CASTKSAAEAFF. CDR3 bases: TGTGCCAGCACCAAAAGCGCGGCTGAAGCTTTCTTT.